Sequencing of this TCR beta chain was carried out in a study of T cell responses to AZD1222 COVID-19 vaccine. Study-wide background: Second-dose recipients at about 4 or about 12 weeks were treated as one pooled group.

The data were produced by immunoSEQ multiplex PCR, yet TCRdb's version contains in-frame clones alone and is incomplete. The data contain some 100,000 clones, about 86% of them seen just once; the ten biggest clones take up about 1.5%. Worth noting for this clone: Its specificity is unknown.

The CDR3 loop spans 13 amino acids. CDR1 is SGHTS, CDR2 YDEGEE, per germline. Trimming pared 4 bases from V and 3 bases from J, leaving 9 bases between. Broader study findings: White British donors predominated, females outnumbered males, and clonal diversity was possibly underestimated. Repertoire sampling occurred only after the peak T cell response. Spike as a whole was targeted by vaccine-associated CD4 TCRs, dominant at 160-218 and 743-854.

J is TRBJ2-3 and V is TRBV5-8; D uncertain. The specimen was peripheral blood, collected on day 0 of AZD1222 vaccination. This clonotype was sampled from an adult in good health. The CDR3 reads CASSLIRTDTQYF. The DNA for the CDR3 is TGTGCCAGCAGCCTGATCAGGACAGATACGCAGTATTTT.